Shown below are 26 T cell receptor beta chains from a single sample sequenced in a study of T cells in localized non-small cell lung cancer. Libraries were prepared by immunoSEQ multiplex PCR; TCRdb keeps only in-frame clonotypes and omits some of them. The sample has approximately 22,000 clones; 75% to 90% are singletons. The input for sequencing was PBMCs, taken before any cancer treatment. Source of these receptors: a man aged 35 to 69 with stage II squamous cell lung carcinoma.

This clone has more than one count but fewer than ten. The chain combines TRBV7-9 with TRBJ2-3; no clear D. Per germline, CDR1 SEHNR and CDR2 FQNEAQ (reference sequence). The CDR3 is 12 residues long. Trimming stripped 5 bases from V and 0 bases from J, with 3 bases between. The CDR3 loop reads CASSQSTDTQYF. CDR3 bases: TGTGCCAGCAGCCAGAGCACAGATACGCAGTATTTT.

This clone showed up just once. The rearrangement joins TRBV6-1 to TRBJ2-2; 7 nucleotides match TRBD2. The CDR3 contains 12 residues. CDR1 is MNHNS and CDR2 is SASEGT in the germline V gene. V trimming: 11 bases; J trimming: 7 bases; junction bases outside the gene matches: 7. CDR3 sequence reads: CASSRGIGELFF. For the CDR3, the DNA is TGTGCCTCCTCGCGGGGGATCGGGGAGCTGTTTTTT.

V usage is TRBV9 and J usage is TRBJ2-7, with 7 bases that match TRBD1. The CDR3 totals 15 residues. V trimming: 4 bases; J trimming: 3 bases; junction bases outside the gene matches: 10. Germline V CDR1 and CDR2: SGDLS, YYNGEE. This chain's CDR3 is CASSPRTGNYYEQYF. CDR3 sequence (DNA): TGTGCCAGCAGCCCCCGGACAGGTAATTACTACGAGCAGTACTTC.

This clone was seen only once. The V gene is TRBV5-1, the J gene TRBJ1-2; D gene unclear. This CDR3 is 11 amino acids long. Trimming shortened V by 2 bases and J by 6 bases, and 5 bases separated the two germline ends. CDR1 is SGHRS and CDR2 is YFSETQ in the germline V gene. The CDR3 here is CASSLNHGYTF. CDR3 sequence (DNA): TGCGCCAGCAGCTTAAACCATGGCTACACCTTC.

The J gene is TRBJ1-1, the V gene TRBV5-6, with D possibly matching TRBD1 (5 bases). Between the trimmed V and J ends, which lost 3 bases and 5 bases, there was a span of 14 bases. Germline assignment: CDR1 SGHDT and CDR2 YYEEEE. The length of the CDR3 is 14 residues. The CDR3 DNA sequence: TGTGCCAGCAGCTCACTAGGGACGAATACTGAAGCTTTCTTT. Translated: CASSSLGTNTEAFF.

CDR3 residues: CASSLARTGQNYEQYF. The CDR3 coding sequence is TGTGCCAGCAGCTTAGCGAGGACGGGACAGAACTACGAGCAGTACTTC. The genes are TRBV13 and TRBJ2-7; 7 bases agree with TRBD1. J lost 3 bases, V lost 1 base, and 9 bases had no gene match. CDR1 is PRHDT, CDR2 FYEKMQ, per germline (reference sequence). The CDR3 spans 16 residues.

The rearrangement uses TRBV5-1 and TRBJ2-1; TRBD2 agrees at 7 bases. The CDR3 covers 15 residues. The germline CDR1 and CDR2 sequences are SGHRS and YFSETQ. The V segment lost 4 bases and the J segment 7 bases; nucleotides outside the gene matches: 11. The CDR3 spells CASSPRGGRGNEQFF. DNA for the CDR3: TGCGCCAGCAGCCCCCGGGGAGGGCGTGGGAATGAGCAGTTCTTC.

The chain has TRBV7-9 and TRBJ2-7; perhaps TRBD1 as D (5 bases). The V gene lost 4 bases and the J gene lost 2 bases, with 12 bases spanning the gap. This CDR3 is 14 amino acids long. Looked up from germline, CDR1 is SEHNR and CDR2 is FQNEAQ (reference sequence). CDR3 sequence: CASSSTTATYEQYF. CDR3 nucleotide sequence: TGTGCCAGCAGCTCGACGACAGCCACCTACGAGCAGTACTTC.

This clone appeared a single time. The chain links TRBV28 to TRBJ1-4; 7 nucleotides match TRBD1. Germline-derived CDR1 and CDR2 are MDHEN and SYDVKM. There are 15 residues in the CDR3. V lost 5 bases, J lost 8 bases, and 11 bases stayed unmatched. The CDR3 is CASSLRQAQGEKLFF. Here the CDR3 DNA reads TGTGCCAGCAGTCTAAGACAGGCACAGGGGGAAAAACTGTTTTTT.

The chain couples TRBV6-4 to TRBJ1-1; D call uncertain. V was cut by 4 bases and J by 1 base, with 10 bases left in between. This CDR3 is built from 14 residues. Germline CDR1 reads MRHNA; CDR2 reads SNTAGT. The CDR3 loop reads CASSASPGNTEAFF. CDR3 in DNA: TGTGCCAGCAGTGCCTCGCCAGGGAACACTGAAGCTTTCTTT.

J is TRBJ1-4 and V is TRBV6-5; the match to TRBD1 covers 10 bases. Germline CDR1 MNHEY, CDR2 SVGAGI. The CDR3 length is 16 residues. The V gene end was trimmed by 0 bases and the J gene end by 6 bases; junction bases not matched to a gene: 4. CDR3 amino acids: CASSYSGTGVDEKLFF. For the CDR3, the DNA is TGTGCCAGCAGTTACTCGGGGACAGGGGTTGATGAAAAACTGTTTTTT.

The chain has TRBV6-4 and TRBJ1-1, with 7 positions matching TRBD1. Trimming took 4 bases from V and 8 from J; bases not matched to a gene: 10. The germline V gene encodes CDR1 MRHNA and CDR2 SNTAGT. This CDR3 comprises 14 residues. CDR3 in amino acids: CASSATVGGSEAFF. CDR3 nucleotide sequence: TGTGCCAGCAGTGCTACAGTAGGGGGCTCGGAAGCTTTCTTT.

The V gene is TRBV2, the J gene TRBJ1-6; tentative D call: TRBD1 (5 bases). Germline V gives CDR1 SNHLY, CDR2 FYNNEI. V lost 5 bases and J 1 base, leaving 6 bases between the germline ends. The CDR3 runs 14 residues. Here the CDR3 reads CASSRQSYNSPLHF. CDR3 nucleotide sequence: TGTGCCAGCAGTCGACAGTCCTATAATTCACCCCTCCACTTT. The full variable domain, with the rest looked up from reference TRBV2 and TRBJ1-6, is EPEVTQTPSHQVTQMGQEVILRCVPISNHLYFYWYRQILGQKVEFLVSFYNNEISEKSEIFDDQFSVERPDGSNFTLKIRSTKLEDSAMYFCASSRQSYNSPLHFGNGTRLTVT.

The rearrangement joins TRBV6-1 to TRBJ2-3; no clear D gene. This CDR3 spans 13 amino acids. V gave up 2 bases and J gave up 7 bases, with 10 bases separating them. CDR1 and CDR2 from the germline V gene are MNHNS and SASEGT. Here the CDR3 reads CASSESLLHTQYF. CDR3 bases: TGTGCCAGCAGTGAATCCCTACTGCATACGCAGTATTTT.

The chain joins TRBV13 to TRBJ2-3; 10 nucleotides agree with TRBD2. The junction had 8 bases not matched to a gene; V was cut back by 6 bases and J by 2 bases. Looked up from germline, CDR1 is PRHDT and CDR2 is FYEKMQ (reference sequence). The CDR3 is made up of 16 amino acids. CDR3 nucleotide sequence: TGTGCCAGCAGTCATAGCGGGGGGCCGATCACAGATACGCAGTATTTT. Protein sequence: CASSHSGGPITDTQYF.

The sample holds one count of this clone. The chain is built from TRBV6-1 and TRBJ1-2; tentative D call: TRBD1 (5 bases). The germline CDR1 and CDR2 sequences are MNHNS and SASEGT. Trimming stripped 4 bases from V and 8 bases from J, with 11 bases between. The CDR3 spans 12 residues. The CDR3 DNA sequence: TGTGCCAGCAGTGTTTCAGGGTTCGGCTACACCTTC. Amino acid sequence: CASSVSGFGYTF.

V gene TRBV6-5 combines with J gene TRBJ2-7, with TRBD2 matching over 10 bases. This CDR3 spans 16 amino acids. With 0 bases clipped from V and 9 bases from J, the junction kept 11 bases outside the gene matches. Germline values: CDR1 MNHEY, CDR2 SVGAGI. For the CDR3, the DNA is TGTGCCAGCAGTTACTCCCCCCGCCTAGCGGGAGTGGGGCAGTACTTC. It translates to CASSYSPRLAGVGQYF.

The rearrangement uses TRBV15 and TRBJ2-1; D is uncertain. Germline V gene sequence: CDR1 LNHNV, CDR2 YYDKDF (reference sequence). CDR3 length: 15 residues. Deletions cut 2 bases from V and 1 base from J, with 9 bases between. The CDR3 reads CATSRLRISYNEQFF. As DNA, the CDR3 is TGTGCCACCAGCAGACTCAGAATATCCTACAATGAGCAGTTCTTC.

The genes are TRBV6-5 and TRBJ2-4; D might be TRBD1 or TRBD2, each matching 5 bases. Trimming stripped 0 bases from V and 6 bases from J, with 15 bases between. This CDR3 contains 16 residues. The germline gives CDR1 MNHEY, CDR2 SVGAGI. CDR3 sequence reads: CASSYSGSGGGNIQYF. CDR3 DNA: TGTGCCAGCAGTTACTCGGGCAGCGGTGGGGGAAACATTCAGTACTTC.

This sequence joins TRBV7-6 and TRBJ1-2, with unresolved D. Germline V gene data show CDR1 as SGHVS and CDR2 as FNYEAQ. The length of the CDR3 is 14 residues. V was pared by 1 base and J by 8 bases, with 14 bases between. The CDR3 region has the DNA TGTGCCAGCAGCTTAGACGACGGGATTCGAGGCTACACCTTC. Translation gives CASSLDDGIRGYTF.

This clone came up a few times. The chain couples TRBV19 to TRBJ2-7; the match to TRBD1 covers 7 bases. With 6 bases clipped from V and 5 bases from J, the junction kept 13 bases outside the gene matches. There are 15 residues in the CDR3. Germline assignment: CDR1 LNHDA and CDR2 SQIVND (reference sequence). The CDR3 loop is CASSPTRTGSNEQYF. The CDR3 region has the DNA TGTGCCAGTAGCCCCACGAGGACAGGTAGCAACGAGCAGTACTTC.

The CDR3 loop is CSARPTPAAFF. CDR3 bases: TGCAGTGCTAGGCCCACACCCGCAGCTTTCTTT. J is TRBJ1-1 and V is TRBV20-1; no definite D call. Germline V gene sequence: CDR1 DFQATT, CDR2 SNEGSKA (reference sequence). CDR3 length: 11 residues. The V end lost 3 bases, the J end lost 10 bases, and 12 bases lay between the germline ends.

This clone was seen only once. The J gene is TRBJ1-1, the V gene TRBV4-3, with a tentative D call TRBD1 (6 bases). Trimming pared 0 bases from V and 1 base from J, leaving 9 bases between. The CDR3 covers 15 residues. The germline V gene encodes CDR1 LGHNA and CDR2 YSLEER. DNA for the CDR3: TGCGCCAGCAGCCAAGACCCAGGGGCGAACACTGAAGCTTTCTTT. This encodes CASSQDPGANTEAFF.

The CDR3 DNA reads TGTGCCAGTATGAGGGGCAGGGGATACAATGAGCAGTTCTTC. This translates into CASMRGRGYNEQFF. The V gene is TRBV19, the J gene TRBJ2-1; tentatively, D is TRBD1 (6 bases). The CDR3 sequence is 14 residues long. Looked up from germline, CDR1 is LNHDA and CDR2 is SQIVND (reference sequence). The V and J ends lost 7 bases and 4 bases respectively, with 14 bases between them.

CDR3 sequence: CASSEGGSSYNEQFF. The DNA for the CDR3 is TGTGCCAGCAGTGAAGGGGGAAGCTCCTACAATGAGCAGTTCTTC. The V call is TRBV2, the J call TRBJ2-1; no clear D gene. The CDR3 has 15 residues. V gave up 1 base and J gave up 0 bases, with 7 bases separating them. Germline lookup yields CDR1 SNHLY and CDR2 FYNNEI. Full variable domain (rest looked up from reference TRBV2 and TRBJ2-1): EPEVTQTPSHQVTQMGQEVILRCVPISNHLYFYWYRQILGQKVEFLVSFYNNEISEKSEIFDDQFSVERPDGSNFTLKIRSTKLEDSAMYFCASSEGGSSYNEQFFGPGTRLTVL.

This chain links TRBV9 with TRBJ2-1; no definite D call. The V gene's germline CDR1 is SGDLS and CDR2 YYNGEE. The CDR3 covers 12 residues. The V and J ends lost 0 bases and 4 bases respectively, with 2 bases between them. The CDR3 nucleotides read TGTGCCAGCAGCGTAGGGTACAATGAGCAGTTCTTC. Residues: CASSVGYNEQFF.